This T cell receptor (beta chain) is drawn from a study of early T cells in non-severe SARS-CoV-2 infection. TCRdb re-analysed the 5' RACE reads in MiXCR, keeping a single row per CDR3 protein. The sample shows 70,000 to 80,000 distinct CDR3 sequences, roughly 12% of them seen only once. The CDR3 has 14 amino acids. Trimming left V 3 bases short and J 0 bases short, with 7 bases between. Germline V CDR1 and CDR2: SNHLY, FYNNEI. Ten or more counts support this clonotype. The TCR comes from an adult who was a healthcare worker with PCR-confirmed SARS-CoV-2 infection or an uninfected control (not recorded which). V gene TRBV2 combines with J gene TRBJ2-3; D remains ambiguous. This material consisted of whole blood, taken at baseline. The CDR3 bases are TGTGCCAGCAGTGAGTTCCCTAGCACAGATACGCAGTATTTT. Translating gives CASSEFPSTDTQYF.